The subject of this entry is one T cell receptor (beta chain). V dropped 0 bases and J dropped 0 bases, with 9 bases sitting between them. CDR1 is LGHNA and CDR2 is YSLEER in the germline V gene. The CDR3 sequence is 16 residues long. This sample is drawn from a study of blood T cell repertoires in COVID-19. Repertoires were generated with immunoSEQ multiplex PCR, while TCRdb's copy carries only in-frame clones and drops some. The sample holds approximately 390,000 clones; 87% are singletons and the top ten take 10%. The sequence derives from a woman aged 45-65 years who had recovered from COVID-19. The genes are TRBV4-3 and TRBJ1-3; no reliable D call. The sample taken for sequencing was PBMCs or T cells enriched from blood (not recorded which). The chain's CDR3 is CASSQDRAASGNTIYF. CDR3 sequence (DNA): TGCGCCAGCAGCCAAGATCGAGCGGCCTCTGGAAACACCATATATTTT.